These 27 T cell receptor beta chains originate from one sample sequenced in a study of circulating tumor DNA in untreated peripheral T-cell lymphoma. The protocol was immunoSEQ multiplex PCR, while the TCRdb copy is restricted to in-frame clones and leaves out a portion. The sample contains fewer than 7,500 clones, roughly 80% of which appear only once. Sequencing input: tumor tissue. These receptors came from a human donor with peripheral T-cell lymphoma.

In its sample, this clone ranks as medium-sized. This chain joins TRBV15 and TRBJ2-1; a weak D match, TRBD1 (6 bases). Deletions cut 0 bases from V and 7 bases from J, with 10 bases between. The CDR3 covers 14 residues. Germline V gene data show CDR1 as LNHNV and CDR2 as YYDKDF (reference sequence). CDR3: CATSREQTGNEQFF. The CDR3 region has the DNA TGTGCCACCAGCAGAGAACAAACAGGGAATGAGCAGTTCTTC. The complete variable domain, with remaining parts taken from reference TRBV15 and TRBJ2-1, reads DAMVIQNPRYQVTQFGKPVTLSCSQTLNHNVMYWYQQKSSQAPKLLFHYYDKDFNNEADTPDNFQSRRPNTSFCFLDIRSPGLGDTAMYLCATSREQTGNEQFFGPGTRLTVL.

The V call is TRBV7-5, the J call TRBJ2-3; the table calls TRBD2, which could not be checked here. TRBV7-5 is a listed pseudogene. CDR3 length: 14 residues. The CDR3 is CASSAIAGPDTQYF. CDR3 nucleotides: TGTGCCAGCAGCGCAATAGCGGGGCCAGATACGCAGTATTTT.

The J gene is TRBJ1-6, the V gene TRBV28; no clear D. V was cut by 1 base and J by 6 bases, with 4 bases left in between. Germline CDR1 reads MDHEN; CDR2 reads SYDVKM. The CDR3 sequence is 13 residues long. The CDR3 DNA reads TGTGCCAGCAGTTTATCGGGTAATTCACCCCTCCACTTT. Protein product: CASSLSGNSPLHF. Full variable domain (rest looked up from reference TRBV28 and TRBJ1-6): DVKVTQSSRYLVKRTGEKVFLECVQDMDHENMFWYRQDPGLGLRLIYFSYDVKMKEKGDIPEGYSVSREKKERFSLILESASTNQTSMYLCASSLSGNSPLHFGNGTRLTVT.

The CDR3 coding sequence is TGTGCCAGCAGTTTTTTTGGGTGGACAGGGGATACAGATACGCAGTATTTT. Protein product: CASSFFGWTGDTDTQYF. The J gene is TRBJ2-3, the V gene TRBV28; 9 bases map to TRBD1. Per germline, CDR1 MDHEN and CDR2 SYDVKM. The CDR3 is 17 residues long. V was pared by 3 bases and J by 3 bases, with 10 bases of the junction left unmatched.

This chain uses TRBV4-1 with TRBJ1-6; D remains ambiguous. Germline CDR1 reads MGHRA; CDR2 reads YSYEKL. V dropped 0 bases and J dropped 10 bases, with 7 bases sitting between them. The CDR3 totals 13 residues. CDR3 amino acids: CASSQELGSPLHF. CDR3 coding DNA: TGCGCCAGCAGCCAAGAGCTGGGCTCACCCCTCCACTTT.

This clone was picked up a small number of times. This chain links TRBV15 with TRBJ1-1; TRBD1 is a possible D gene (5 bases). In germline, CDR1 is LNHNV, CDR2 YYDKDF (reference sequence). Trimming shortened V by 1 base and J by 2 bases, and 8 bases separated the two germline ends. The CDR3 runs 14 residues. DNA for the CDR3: TGTGCCACCAGCAGAGGAGGGGTAAACACTGAAGCTTTCTTT. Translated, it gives CATSRGGVNTEAFF.

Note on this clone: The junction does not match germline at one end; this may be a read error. CDR3 region: CASSQDKGLSGTIF. DNA of the CDR3: TGCGCCAGCAGCCAAGATAAAGGCTTGTCCGGGACCATCTTC. The chain couples TRBV4-1 to TRBJ1-2; a weak D match, TRBD1 (5 bases). The CDR3 sequence is 14 residues long. Per the germline V gene, CDR1 is MGHRA and CDR2 is YSYEKL.

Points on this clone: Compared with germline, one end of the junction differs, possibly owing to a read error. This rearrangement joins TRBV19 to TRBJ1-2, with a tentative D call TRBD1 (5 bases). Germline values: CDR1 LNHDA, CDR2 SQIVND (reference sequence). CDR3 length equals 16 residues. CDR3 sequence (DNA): TGTGCCAATAGTACAAGGGGAGGCAGAGCTAACTATGGCTACACCTTC. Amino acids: CANSTRGGRANYGYTF.

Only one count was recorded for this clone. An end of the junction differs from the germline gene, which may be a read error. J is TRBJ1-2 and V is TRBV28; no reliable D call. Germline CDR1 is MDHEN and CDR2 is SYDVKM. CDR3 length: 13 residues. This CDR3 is CASSLGANYDYTF. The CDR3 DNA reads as TGTGCCAGCAGTTTGGGCGCTAACTATGACTACACCTTC.

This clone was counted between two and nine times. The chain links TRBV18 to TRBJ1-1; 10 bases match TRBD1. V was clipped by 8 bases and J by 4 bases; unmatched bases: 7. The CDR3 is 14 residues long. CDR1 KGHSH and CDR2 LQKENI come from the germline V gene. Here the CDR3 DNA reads TGTGCCAGCCAAAGGGACAGGGGCCCCACTGAAGCTTTCTTT. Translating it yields CASQRDRGPTEAFF.

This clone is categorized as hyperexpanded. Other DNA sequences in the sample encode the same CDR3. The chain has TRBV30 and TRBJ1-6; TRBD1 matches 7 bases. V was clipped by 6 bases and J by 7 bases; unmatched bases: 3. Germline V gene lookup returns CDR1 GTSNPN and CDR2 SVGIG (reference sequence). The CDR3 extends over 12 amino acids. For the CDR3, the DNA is TGTGCCTGCGACAGGGACAATTCACCCCTCCACTTT. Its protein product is CACDRDNSPLHF.

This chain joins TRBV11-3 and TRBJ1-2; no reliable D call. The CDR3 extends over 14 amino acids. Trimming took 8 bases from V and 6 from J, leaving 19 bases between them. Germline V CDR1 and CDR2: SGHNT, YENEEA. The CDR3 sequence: CASSFGSLGNGYTF. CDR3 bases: TGTGCCAGCTCCTTTGGATCGTTGGGGAATGGCTACACCTTC.

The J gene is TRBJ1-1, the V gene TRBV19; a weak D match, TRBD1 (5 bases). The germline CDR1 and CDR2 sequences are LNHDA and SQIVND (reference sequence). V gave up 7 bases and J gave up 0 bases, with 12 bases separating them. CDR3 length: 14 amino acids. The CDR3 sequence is CASTPSGVNTEAFF. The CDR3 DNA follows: TGTGCCAGTACCCCATCGGGGGTGAACACTGAAGCTTTCTTT.

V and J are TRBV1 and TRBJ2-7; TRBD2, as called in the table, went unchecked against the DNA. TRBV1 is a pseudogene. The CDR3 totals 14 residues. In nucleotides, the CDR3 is TGCGCCAGCAGCCCGAGGGCGTATCTCTACGAGCAGTACTTC. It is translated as CASSPRAYLYEQYF.

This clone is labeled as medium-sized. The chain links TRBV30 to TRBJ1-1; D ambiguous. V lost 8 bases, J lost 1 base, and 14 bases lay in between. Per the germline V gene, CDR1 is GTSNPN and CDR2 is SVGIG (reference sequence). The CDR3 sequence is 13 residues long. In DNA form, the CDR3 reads TGTGCCAGACGGACCTTCGGGAACACTGAAGCTTTCTTT. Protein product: CARRTFGNTEAFF.

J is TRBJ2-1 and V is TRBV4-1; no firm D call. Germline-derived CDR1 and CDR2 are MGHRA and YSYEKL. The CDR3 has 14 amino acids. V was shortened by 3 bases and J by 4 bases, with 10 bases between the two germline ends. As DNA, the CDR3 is TGCGCCAGCAGCCAGGTCGACTTGTACAATGAGCAGTTCTTC. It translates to CASSQVDLYNEQFF.

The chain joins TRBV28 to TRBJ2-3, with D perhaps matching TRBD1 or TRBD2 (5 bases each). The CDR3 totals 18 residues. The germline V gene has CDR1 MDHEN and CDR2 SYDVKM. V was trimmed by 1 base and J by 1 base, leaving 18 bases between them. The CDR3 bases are TGTGCCAGCAGTTTATTAGAGTACCGGGGCGGTGGCACAGATACGCAGTATTTT. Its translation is CASSLLEYRGGGTDTQYF. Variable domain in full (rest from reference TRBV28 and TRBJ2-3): DVKVTQSSRYLVKRTGEKVFLECVQDMDHENMFWYRQDPGLGLRLIYFSYDVKMKEKGDIPEGYSVSREKKERFSLILESASTNQTSMYLCASSLLEYRGGGTDTQYFGPGTRLTVL.

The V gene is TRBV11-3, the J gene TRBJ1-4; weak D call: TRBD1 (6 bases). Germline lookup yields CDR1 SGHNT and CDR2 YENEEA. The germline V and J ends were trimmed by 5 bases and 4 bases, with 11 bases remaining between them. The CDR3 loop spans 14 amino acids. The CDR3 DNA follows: TGTGCCAGCAGCAGGGGACATATTAATGAAAAACTGTTTTTT. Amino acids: CASSRGHINEKLFF. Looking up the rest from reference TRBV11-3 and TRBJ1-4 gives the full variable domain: EAGVVQSPRYKIIEKKQPVAFWCNPISGHNTLYWYLQNLGQGPELLIRYENEEAVDDSQLPKDRFSAERLKGVDSTLKIQPAELGDSAVYLCASSRGHINEKLFFGSGTQLSVL.

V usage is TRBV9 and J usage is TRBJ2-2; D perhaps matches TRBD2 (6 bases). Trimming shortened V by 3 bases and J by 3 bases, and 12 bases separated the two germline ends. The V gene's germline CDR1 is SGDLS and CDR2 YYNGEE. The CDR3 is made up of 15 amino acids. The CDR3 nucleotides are TGTGCCAGCAGCGCGCGGGGATCGGACACCGGGGAGCTGTTTTTT. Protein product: CASSARGSDTGELFF.

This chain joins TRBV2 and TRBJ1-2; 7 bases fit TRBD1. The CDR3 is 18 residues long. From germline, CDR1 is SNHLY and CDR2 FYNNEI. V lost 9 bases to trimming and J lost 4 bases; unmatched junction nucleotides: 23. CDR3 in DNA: TGTGCCAGTCCCAACGAGGCTCGACAGGGCGGGTTCGGCTATGGCTACACCTTC. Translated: CASPNEARQGGFGYGYTF.

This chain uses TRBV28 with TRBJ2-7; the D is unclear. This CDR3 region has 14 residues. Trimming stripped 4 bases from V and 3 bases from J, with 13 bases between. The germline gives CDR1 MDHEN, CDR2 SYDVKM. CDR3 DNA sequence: TGTGCCAGCAGTTATTATGCGGAGAACTACGAGCAGTACTTC. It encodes CASSYYAENYEQYF. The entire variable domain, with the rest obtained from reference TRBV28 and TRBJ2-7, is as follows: DVKVTQSSRYLVKRTGEKVFLECVQDMDHENMFWYRQDPGLGLRLIYFSYDVKMKEKGDIPEGYSVSREKKERFSLILESASTNQTSMYLCASSYYAENYEQYFGPGTRLTVT.

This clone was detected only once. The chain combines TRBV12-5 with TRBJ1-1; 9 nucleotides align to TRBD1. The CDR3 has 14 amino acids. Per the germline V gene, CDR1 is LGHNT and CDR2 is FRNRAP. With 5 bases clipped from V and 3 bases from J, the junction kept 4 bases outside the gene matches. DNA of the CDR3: TGTGCTAGTGGTAACGACAGGGGGGACACTGAAGCTTTCTTT. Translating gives CASGNDRGDTEAFF.

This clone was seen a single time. The CDR3 is CASSLRQGKKYEQYF. Here the CDR3 DNA reads TGTGCCAGCAGCTTACGGCAGGGGAAGAAATACGAGCAGTACTTC. This chain connects TRBV11-3 to TRBJ2-7, with D tentatively TRBD1 (6 bases). The CDR3 totals 15 residues. Looked up from germline, CDR1 is SGHNT and CDR2 is YENEEA. V gave up 2 bases and J gave up 4 bases, with 15 bases separating them.

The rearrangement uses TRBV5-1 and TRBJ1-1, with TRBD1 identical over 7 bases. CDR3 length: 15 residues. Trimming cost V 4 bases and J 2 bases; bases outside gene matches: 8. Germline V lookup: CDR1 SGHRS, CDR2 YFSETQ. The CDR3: CASSRLGTENTEAFF. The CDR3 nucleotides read TGCGCCAGCAGCAGACTCGGGACAGAAAACACTGAAGCTTTCTTT.

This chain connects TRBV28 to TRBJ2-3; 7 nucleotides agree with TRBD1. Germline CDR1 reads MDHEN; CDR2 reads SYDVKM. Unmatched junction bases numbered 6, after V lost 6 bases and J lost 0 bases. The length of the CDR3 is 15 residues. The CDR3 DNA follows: TGTGCCAGCAGCTCGACGGGACAGAGCACAGATACGCAGTATTTT. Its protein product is CASSSTGQSTDTQYF.

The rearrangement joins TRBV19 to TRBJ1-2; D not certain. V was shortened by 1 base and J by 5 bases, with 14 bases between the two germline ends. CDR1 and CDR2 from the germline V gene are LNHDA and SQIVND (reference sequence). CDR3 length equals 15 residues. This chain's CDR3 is CASSIGSDPLYGYTF. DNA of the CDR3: TGTGCCAGTAGTATAGGGTCGGATCCCCTTTATGGCTACACCTTC.

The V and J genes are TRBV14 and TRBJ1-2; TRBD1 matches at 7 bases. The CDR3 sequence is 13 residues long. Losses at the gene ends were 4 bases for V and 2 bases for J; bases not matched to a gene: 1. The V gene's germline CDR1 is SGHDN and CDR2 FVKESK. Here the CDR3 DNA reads TGTGCCAGCAGCCCGGGACAGAACTATGGCTACACCTTC. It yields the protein CASSPGQNYGYTF.